The 6 T cell receptor beta chains reported below all come from one sample, sequenced in a study of response to subunit inactivated influenza vaccine. TCRdb recomputed calls from the RT-PCR reads with MiXCR, one row per CDR3 protein. The table includes about 300,000 distinct CDR3 sequences, approximately 21% detected once. The specimen was PBMCs from blood, collected 21 months after vaccination. These receptors were obtained from a man aged 50 to 69 who received an inactivated influenza vaccine.

This chain links TRBV3-1 with TRBJ2-3, with D unclear. This CDR3 is built from 17 residues. From germline, CDR1 is LGHDT and CDR2 YNNKEL (reference sequence). V lost 0 bases and J 2 bases, leaving 15 bases between the germline ends. This CDR3 is CASSQDRQERFTDTQYF. DNA of the CDR3: TGTGCCAGCAGCCAAGACCGGCAGGAGAGGTTCACAGATACGCAGTATTTT.

V and J are TRBV28 and TRBJ2-5; TRBD2 agrees at 9 bases. The CDR3 covers 14 residues. Unmatched junction bases numbered 8, after V lost 7 bases and J lost 5 bases. Germline CDR1 and CDR2: MDHEN and SYDVKM. CDR3 DNA: TGTGCCAGCACCAGGGGGACTAGCAGGGAGACCCAGTACTTC. Translating it yields CASTRGTSRETQYF.

This chain joins TRBV7-7 and TRBJ2-1; 7 nucleotides agree with TRBD1. J was trimmed by 6 bases and V by 5 bases; bases with no gene match: 7. The CDR3 length is 14 residues. The germline CDR1 and CDR2 sequences are SSHAT and FNYEAQ (reference sequence). CDR3 DNA sequence: TGTGCCAGCAGCCTCGGGACAGCTTCCAATGAGCAGTTCTTC. Protein sequence: CASSLGTASNEQFF.

The rearrangement links TRBV28 to TRBJ1-2; TRBD1 matches 9 bases. CDR3 length equals 16 residues. J was trimmed by 4 bases and V by 5 bases; bases with no gene match: 11. Per germline, CDR1 MDHEN and CDR2 SYDVKM. The CDR3, as DNA: TGTGCCAGCAGTCCCGGGGGACAGGGTATCGGCTATGGCTACACCTTC. Protein sequence: CASSPGGQGIGYGYTF.

A few counts support this clonotype. The chain recombines TRBV18 with TRBJ1-3; D gene uncertain. The germline V gene has CDR1 KGHSH and CDR2 LQKENI. V was shortened by 3 bases and J by 4 bases, with 7 bases between the two germline ends. CDR3 length: 13 amino acids. DNA of the CDR3: TGTGCCAGCTCACCGAACACAGGAAACACCATATATTTT. Protein sequence: CASSPNTGNTIYF.

The rearrangement uses TRBV5-1 and TRBJ2-1; D not resolved. From germline, CDR1 is SGHRS and CDR2 YFSETQ. V was pared by 0 bases and J by 0 bases, with 7 bases between. The CDR3 runs 15 residues. CDR3 sequence reads: CASSLGQLSYNEQFF. Here the CDR3 DNA reads TGCGCCAGCAGCTTGGGGCAGCTCTCCTACAATGAGCAGTTCTTC.